This TCR beta chain was sequenced for a study of T cell repertoires in cytomegalovirus infection. Overall study context: It was the public TCR beta signatures that indicated both CMV infection and matching HLA type. Study observations and caveats: Predominance within the ex vivo response was attributable to HLA-C-restricted CMV-specific TCR beta clonotypes. Carriers of CMV and the relevant HLA type were discriminated by public TCR beta frequency.

This clonotype was counted ten times or more. Its antigen is unidentified. The CDR3 length is 18 residues. Germline CDR1 is SGHTA and CDR2 is FQGNSA. The V end lost 1 base, the J end lost 0 bases, and 18 bases lay between the germline ends. TCRdb used MiXCR to reprocess the reads, holding one entry per CDR3 protein. The sample carries more than 350,000 distinct CDR3 sequences, about a third recorded once. The V gene is TRBV7-2, the J gene TRBJ1-1; no firm D call. The sequence derives from a human donor in good health (CMV status not recorded). Some clones in this sample may be carry-over from other donors' samples. Material for sequencing was PBMCs. This CDR3 reads CASSLGLRTATMNTEAFF. The CDR3 region has the DNA TGTGCCAGCAGCTTAGGGCTCAGGACGGCAACTATGAACACTGAAGCTTTCTTT.